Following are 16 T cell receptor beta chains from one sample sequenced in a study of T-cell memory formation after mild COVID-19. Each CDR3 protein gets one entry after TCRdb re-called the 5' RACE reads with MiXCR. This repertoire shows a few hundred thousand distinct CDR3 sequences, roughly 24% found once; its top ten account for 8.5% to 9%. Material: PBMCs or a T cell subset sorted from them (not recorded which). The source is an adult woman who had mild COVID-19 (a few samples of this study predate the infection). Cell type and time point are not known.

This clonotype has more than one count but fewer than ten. CDR3 coding DNA: TGCAGTGCTAGTCAGCGGGGGGGCCTATTCACCGGGGAGCTGTTTTTT. Translated, it gives CSASQRGGLFTGELFF. This chain joins TRBV20-1 and TRBJ2-2; 10 nucleotides agree with TRBD2. Losses at the gene ends were 3 bases for V and 4 bases for J; bases not matched to a gene: 8. Germline lookup yields CDR1 DFQATT and CDR2 SNEGSKA (reference sequence). This CDR3 region has 16 residues.

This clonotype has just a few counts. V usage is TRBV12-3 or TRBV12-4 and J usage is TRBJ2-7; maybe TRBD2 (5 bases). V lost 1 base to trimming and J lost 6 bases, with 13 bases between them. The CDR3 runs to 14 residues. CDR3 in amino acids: CASSLGMAGSEQYF. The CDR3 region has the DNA TGTGCCAGCAGTTTAGGAATGGCGGGCTCCGAGCAGTACTTC.

The CDR3 here is CSARDGRGLSQDGYTF. DNA of the CDR3: TGCAGTGCTAGAGATGGTAGGGGGCTGTCTCAGGATGGCTACACCTTC. This rearrangement joins TRBV20-1 to TRBJ1-2; TRBD1 matches 7 bases. CDR1 DFQATT and CDR2 SNEGSKA come from the germline V gene (reference sequence). This CDR3 region has 16 residues. Trimming removed 0 bases from V and 6 bases from J; junction bases left unmatched: 13.

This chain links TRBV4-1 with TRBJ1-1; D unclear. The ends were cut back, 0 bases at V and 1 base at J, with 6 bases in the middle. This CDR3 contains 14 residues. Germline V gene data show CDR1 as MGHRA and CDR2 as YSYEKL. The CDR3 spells CASSQDPENTEAFF. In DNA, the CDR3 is TGCGCCAGCAGCCAAGATCCGGAGAACACTGAAGCTTTCTTT.

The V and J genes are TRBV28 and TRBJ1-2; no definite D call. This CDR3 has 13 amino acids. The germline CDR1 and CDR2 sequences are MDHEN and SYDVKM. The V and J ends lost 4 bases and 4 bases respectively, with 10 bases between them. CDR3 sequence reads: CASSSPAFYGYTF. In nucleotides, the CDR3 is TGTGCCAGCAGTTCCCCGGCTTTCTATGGCTACACCTTC.

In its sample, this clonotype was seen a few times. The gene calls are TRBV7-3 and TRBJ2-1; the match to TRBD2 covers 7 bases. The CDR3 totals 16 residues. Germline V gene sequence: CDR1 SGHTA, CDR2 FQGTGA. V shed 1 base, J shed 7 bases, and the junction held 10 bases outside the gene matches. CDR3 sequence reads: CASSLNAGALGNEQFF. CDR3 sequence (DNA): TGTGCCAGCAGCTTAAATGCGGGAGCTCTAGGAAATGAGCAGTTCTTC.

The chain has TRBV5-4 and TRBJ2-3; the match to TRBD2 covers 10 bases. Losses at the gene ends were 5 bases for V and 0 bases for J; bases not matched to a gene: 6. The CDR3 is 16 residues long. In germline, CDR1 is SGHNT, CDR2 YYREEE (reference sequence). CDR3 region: CASRRGLAASTDTQYF. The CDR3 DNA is TGTGCCAGCAGACGCGGACTAGCGGCTAGCACAGATACGCAGTATTTT.

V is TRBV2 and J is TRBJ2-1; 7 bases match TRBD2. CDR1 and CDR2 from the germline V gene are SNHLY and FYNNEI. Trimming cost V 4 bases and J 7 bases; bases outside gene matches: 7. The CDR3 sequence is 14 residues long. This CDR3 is CASSGGSSGNEQFF. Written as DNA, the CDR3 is TGTGCCAGCAGTGGCGGGAGCTCGGGGAATGAGCAGTTCTTC.

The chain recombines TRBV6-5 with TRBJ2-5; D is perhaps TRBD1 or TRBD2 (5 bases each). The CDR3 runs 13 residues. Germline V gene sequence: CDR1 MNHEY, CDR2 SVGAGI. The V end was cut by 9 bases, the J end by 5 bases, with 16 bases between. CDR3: CASKGTLGETQYF. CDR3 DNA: TGTGCCAGTAAGGGGACGTTGGGGGAGACCCAGTACTTC.

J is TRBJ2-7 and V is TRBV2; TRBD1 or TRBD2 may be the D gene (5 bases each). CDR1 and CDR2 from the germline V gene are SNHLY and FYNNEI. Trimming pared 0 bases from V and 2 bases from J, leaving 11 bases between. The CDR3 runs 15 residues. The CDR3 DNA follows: TGTGCCAGCAGTGAAGCTGGGGGAGCGCCCTACGAGCAGTACTTC. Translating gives CASSEAGGAPYEQYF. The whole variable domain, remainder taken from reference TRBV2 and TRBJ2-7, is EPEVTQTPSHQVTQMGQEVILRCVPISNHLYFYWYRQILGQKVEFLVSFYNNEISEKSEIFDDQFSVERPDGSNFTLKIRSTKLEDSAMYFCASSEAGGAPYEQYFGPGTRLTVT.

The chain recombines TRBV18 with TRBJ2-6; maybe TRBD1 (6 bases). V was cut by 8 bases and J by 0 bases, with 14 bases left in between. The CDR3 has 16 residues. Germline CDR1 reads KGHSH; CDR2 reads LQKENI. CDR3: CASRATGISGANVLTF. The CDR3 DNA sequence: TGTGCCAGCCGTGCGACAGGTATCTCTGGGGCCAACGTCCTGACTTTC. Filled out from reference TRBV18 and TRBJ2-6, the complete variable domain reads NAGVMQNPRHLVRRRGQEARLRCSPMKGHSHVYWYRQLPEEGLKFMVYLQKENIIDESGMPKERFSAEFPKEGPSILRIQQVVRGDSAAYFCASRATGISGANVLTFGAGSRLTVL.

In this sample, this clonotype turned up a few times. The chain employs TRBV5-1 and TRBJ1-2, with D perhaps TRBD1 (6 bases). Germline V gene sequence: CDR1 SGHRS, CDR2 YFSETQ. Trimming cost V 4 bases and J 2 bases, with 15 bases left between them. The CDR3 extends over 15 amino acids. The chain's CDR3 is CASSETGLFNYGYTF. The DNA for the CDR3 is TGCGCCAGCAGCGAGACAGGACTATTCAACTATGGCTACACCTTC.

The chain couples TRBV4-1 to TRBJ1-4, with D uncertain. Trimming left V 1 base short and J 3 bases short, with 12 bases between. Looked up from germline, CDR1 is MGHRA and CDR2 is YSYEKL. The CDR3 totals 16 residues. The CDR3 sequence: CASSQGGGLANEKLFF. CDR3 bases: TGCGCCAGCAGCCAAGGAGGAGGATTAGCTAATGAAAAACTGTTTTTT.

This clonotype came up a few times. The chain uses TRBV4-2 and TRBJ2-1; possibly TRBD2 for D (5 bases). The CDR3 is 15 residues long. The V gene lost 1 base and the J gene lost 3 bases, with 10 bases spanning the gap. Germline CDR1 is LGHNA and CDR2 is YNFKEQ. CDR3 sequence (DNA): TGTGCCAGCAGCCAAGTCGGGGAATACTACAATGAGCAGTTCTTC. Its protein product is CASSQVGEYYNEQFF.

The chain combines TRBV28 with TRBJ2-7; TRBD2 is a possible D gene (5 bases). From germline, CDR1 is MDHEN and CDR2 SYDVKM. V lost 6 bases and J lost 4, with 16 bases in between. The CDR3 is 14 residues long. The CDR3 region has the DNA TGTGCCAGCAGCGAACTAGGTAGAAGTTACGAGCAGTACTTC. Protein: CASSELGRSYEQYF.

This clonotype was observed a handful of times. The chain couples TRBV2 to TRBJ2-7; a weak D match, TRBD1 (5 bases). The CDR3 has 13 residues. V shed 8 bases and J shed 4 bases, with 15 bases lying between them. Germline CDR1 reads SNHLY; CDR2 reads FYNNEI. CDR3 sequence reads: CASYSTGLYEQYF. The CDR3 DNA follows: TGTGCCAGCTATTCCACAGGTCTGTACGAGCAGTACTTC.